This TCR beta chain comes out of a study of Ad26.COV2.S vaccination and SARS-CoV-2 variants. Treatment defined: 15 to 20 received Ad26.COV2.S at low or high dose, single or two shots; 5 received placebo; per-sample allocation not given. The samples were gathered on day 63 after the first injection of vaccine or placebo. The sample came from a Boston adult aged 18-55 years. Sequencing was performed with immunoSEQ multiplex PCR; in TCRdb, only in-frame clones are kept and a portion is missing. The table shows about 480,000 clones, with around nine tenths occurring only once. With V trimmed by 4 bases and J by 3 bases, 7 bases remained unmatched. Germline CDR1 is LGHDT and CDR2 is YNNKEL (reference sequence). The CDR3 is made up of 16 amino acids.

This material consisted of peripheral blood, taken in a trial of Ad26.COV2.S vaccine versus placebo. The sequence derives from a person aged 18-60 years who received the Ad26.COV2.S COVID-19 vaccine or a placebo. The chain carries TRBV3-1 (or the pseudogene TRBV3-2) and TRBJ2-3, with 10 bases matching TRBD2. This CDR3 is CASSLMGAGGTDTQYF. CDR3 nucleotide sequence: TGTGCCAGCAGCCTTATGGGAGCGGGAGGGACAGATACGCAGTATTTT.